This note documents a single T cell receptor (beta chain) sequence. The antigen is undetermined. This record comes from a study of T cells in Graves' hyperthyroidism and ophthalmopathy. Overall study results and limits: The model predicted ophthalmopathy a median around six months before onset.

Using RNA transcripts as the source, TCR beta CDR3 regions were amplified. The primer set for the first-round RT-PCR of the TCR CDR3 was HTBI. Each CDR3 protein is one row after TCRdb ran MiXCR on the multiplex PCR reads. The sample holds 300,000 to 450,000 distinct CDR3 sequences, 15% to 17% seen once. Germline CDR1 and CDR2: MGHDK and SYGVNS. The ends were cut back, 2 bases at V and 2 bases at J, with 9 bases in the middle. This CDR3 spans 14 amino acids. Sample collection date corresponds to first hyperthyroidism diagnosis, prior to any ophthalmopathy symptoms. Isolation of PBMCs was performed on around 9.8 ml fresh peripheral blood.

This clonotype was obtained from a woman aged 18 to 35 with Graves' hyperthyroidism that later progressed to Graves' ophthalmopathy. This rearrangement joins TRBV25-1 to TRBJ1-2; no definite D call. Sequencing was performed on blood. In DNA form, the CDR3 reads TGTGCCAGCAGTGAAGAAAGTACGAACTATGGCTACACCTTC. Its translation is CASSEESTNYGYTF.